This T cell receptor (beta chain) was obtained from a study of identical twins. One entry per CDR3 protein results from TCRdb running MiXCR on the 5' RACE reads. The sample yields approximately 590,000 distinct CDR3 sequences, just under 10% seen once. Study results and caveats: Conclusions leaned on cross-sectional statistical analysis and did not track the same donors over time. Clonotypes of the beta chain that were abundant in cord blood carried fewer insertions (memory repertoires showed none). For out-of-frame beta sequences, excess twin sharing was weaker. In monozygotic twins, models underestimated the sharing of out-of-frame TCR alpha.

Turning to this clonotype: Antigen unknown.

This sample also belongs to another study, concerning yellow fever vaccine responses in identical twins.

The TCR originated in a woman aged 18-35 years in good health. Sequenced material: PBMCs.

The CDR3 DNA sequence: TGTGCCAGCAGCTTGATCATACCGGACGAGCAGTACTTC. Protein: CASSLIIPDEQYF. V and J are TRBV5-6 and TRBJ2-7, with D hard to call. The ends were cut back, 1 base at V and 5 bases at J, with 10 bases in the middle. The CDR3 consists of 13 residues. Germline-derived CDR1 and CDR2 are SGHDT and YYEEEE.